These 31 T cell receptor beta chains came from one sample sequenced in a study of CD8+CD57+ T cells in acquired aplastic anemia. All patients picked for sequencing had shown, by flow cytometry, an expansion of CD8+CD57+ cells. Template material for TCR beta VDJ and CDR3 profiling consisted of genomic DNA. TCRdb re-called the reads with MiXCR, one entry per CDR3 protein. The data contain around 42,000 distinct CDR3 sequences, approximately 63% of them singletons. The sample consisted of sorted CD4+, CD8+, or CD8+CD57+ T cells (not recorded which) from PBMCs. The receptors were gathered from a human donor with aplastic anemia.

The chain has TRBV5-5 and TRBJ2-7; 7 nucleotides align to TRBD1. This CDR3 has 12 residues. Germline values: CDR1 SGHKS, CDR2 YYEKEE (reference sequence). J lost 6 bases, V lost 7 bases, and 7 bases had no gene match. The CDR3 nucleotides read TGTGCCAGCGCTAAGACAGGGTTCGAGCAGTACTTC. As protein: CASAKTGFEQYF.

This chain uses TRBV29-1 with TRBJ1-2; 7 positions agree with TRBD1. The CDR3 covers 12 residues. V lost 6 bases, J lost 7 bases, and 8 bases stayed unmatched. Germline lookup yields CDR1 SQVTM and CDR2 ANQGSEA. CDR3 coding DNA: TGCAGCGTCGCGACAGGGTCGCGTGGCTACACCTTC. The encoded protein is CSVATGSRGYTF.

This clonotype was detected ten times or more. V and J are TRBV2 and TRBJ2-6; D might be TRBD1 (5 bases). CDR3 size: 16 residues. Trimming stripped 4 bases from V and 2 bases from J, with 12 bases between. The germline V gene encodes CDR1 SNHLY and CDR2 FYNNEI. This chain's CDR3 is CASSAGSGTGANVLTF. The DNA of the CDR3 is TGTGCCAGCAGTGCCGGCTCAGGGACTGGGGCCAACGTCCTGACTTTC.

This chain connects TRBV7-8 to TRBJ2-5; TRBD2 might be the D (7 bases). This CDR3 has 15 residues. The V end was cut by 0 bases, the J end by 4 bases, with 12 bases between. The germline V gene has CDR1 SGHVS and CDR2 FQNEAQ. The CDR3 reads CASSLAQGRGETQYF. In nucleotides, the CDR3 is TGTGCCAGCAGCTTAGCGCAGGGGAGGGGAGAGACCCAGTACTTC.

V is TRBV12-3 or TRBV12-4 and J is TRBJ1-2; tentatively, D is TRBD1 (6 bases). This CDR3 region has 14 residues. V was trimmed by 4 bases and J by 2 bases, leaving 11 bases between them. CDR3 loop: CASSYNRENYGYTF. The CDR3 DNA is TGTGCCAGCAGTTATAACAGGGAGAACTATGGCTACACCTTC.

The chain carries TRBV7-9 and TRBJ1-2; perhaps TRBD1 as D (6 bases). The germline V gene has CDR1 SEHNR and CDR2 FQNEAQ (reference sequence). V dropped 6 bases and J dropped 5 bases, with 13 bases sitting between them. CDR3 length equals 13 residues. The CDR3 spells CASSEYQGYGYTF. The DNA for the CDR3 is TGTGCCAGCAGTGAATATCAGGGGTATGGCTACACCTTC. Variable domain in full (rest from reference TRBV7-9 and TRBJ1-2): DTGVSQNPRHKITKRGQNVTFRCDPISEHNRLYWYRQTLGQGPEFLTYFQNEAQLEKSRLLSDRFSAERPKGSFSTLEIQRTEQGDSAMYLCASSEYQGYGYTFGSGTRLTVV.

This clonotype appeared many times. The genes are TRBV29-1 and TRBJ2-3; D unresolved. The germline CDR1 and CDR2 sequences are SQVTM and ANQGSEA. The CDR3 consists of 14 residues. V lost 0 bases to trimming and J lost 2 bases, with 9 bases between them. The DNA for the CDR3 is TGCAGCGTTGAAGATCGTGATCACACAGATACGCAGTATTTT. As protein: CSVEDRDHTDTQYF.

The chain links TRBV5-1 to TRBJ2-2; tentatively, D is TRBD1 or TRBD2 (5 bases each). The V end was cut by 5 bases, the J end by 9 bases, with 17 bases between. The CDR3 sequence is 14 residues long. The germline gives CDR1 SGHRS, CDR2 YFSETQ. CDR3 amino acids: CASSKLVGDRELFF. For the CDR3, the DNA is TGCGCCAGCAGTAAACTCGTGGGGGACCGGGAGCTGTTTTTT. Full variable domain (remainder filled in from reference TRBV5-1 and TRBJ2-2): KAGVTQTPRYLIKTRGQQVTLSCSPISGHRSVSWYQQTPGQGLQFLFEYFSETQRNKGNFPGRFSGRQFSNSRSEMNVSTLELGDSALYLCASSKLVGDRELFFGEGSRLTVL.

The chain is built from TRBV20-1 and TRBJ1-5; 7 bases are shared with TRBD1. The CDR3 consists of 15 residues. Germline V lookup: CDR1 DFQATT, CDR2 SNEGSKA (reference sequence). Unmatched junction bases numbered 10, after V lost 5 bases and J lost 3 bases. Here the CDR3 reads CSAVETTGLNQPQHF. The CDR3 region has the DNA TGCAGTGCTGTAGAGACGACAGGGCTCAATCAGCCCCAGCATTTT.

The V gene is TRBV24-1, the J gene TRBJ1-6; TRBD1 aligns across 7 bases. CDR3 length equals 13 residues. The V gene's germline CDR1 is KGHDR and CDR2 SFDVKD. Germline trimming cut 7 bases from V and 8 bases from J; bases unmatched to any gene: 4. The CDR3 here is CATRPGQYSPLHF. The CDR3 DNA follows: TGTGCCACCAGGCCGGGACAGTATTCACCCCTCCACTTT.

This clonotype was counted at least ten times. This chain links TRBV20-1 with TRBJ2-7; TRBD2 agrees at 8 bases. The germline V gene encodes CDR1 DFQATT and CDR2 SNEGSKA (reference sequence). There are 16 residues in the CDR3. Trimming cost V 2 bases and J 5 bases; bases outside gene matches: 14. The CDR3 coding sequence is TGCAGTGCTAGACCCAGTTTGGGGACTAGAGAGGACGAGCAGTACTTC. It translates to CSARPSLGTREDEQYF.

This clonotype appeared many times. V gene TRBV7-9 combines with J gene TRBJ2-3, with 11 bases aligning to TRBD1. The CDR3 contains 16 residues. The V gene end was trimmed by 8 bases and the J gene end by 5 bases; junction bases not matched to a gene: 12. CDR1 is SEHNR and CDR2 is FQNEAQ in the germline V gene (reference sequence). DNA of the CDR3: TGTGCCAGCCCCAGACCGGACAGGGGGCCTGGAGATACGCAGTATTTT. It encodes CASPRPDRGPGDTQYF.

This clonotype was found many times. CDR3 sequence (DNA): TGTGCCAGCTCGCTAACCGGGACTAGCGCTTACGAGCAGTACTTC. It specifies CASSLTGTSAYEQYF. The rearrangement uses TRBV9 and TRBJ2-7; 10 bases are a match to TRBD2. From germline, CDR1 is SGDLS and CDR2 YYNGEE. The V and J ends lost 7 bases and 4 bases, in that order; junction bases with no gene match: 11. The CDR3 loop spans 15 amino acids.

The CDR3 region has the DNA TGCAGTGCTCCGAGTTCCAGGGTCGCCTACGAGCAGTACTTC. This sequence encodes CSAPSSRVAYEQYF. This sequence joins TRBV20-1 and TRBJ2-7, with a weak D call TRBD1 (5 bases). Trimming removed 5 bases from V and 2 bases from J, with 16 bases in between. The CDR3 has 14 amino acids. CDR1 and CDR2 (germline): DFQATT, SNEGSKA (reference sequence).

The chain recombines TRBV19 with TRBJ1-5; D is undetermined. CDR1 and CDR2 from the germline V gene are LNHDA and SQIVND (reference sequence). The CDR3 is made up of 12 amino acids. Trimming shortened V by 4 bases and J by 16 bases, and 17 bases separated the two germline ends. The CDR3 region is CASSREASRTHF. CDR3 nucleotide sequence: TGTGCCAGTAGTAGAGAAGCCAGTAGAACTCATTTT.

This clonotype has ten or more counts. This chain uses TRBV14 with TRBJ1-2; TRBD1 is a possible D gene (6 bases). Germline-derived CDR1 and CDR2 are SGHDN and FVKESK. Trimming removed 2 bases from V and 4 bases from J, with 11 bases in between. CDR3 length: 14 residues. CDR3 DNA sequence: TGTGCCAGCAGCCAAACCCGGGGGGCCTATGGCTACACCTTC. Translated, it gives CASSQTRGAYGYTF.

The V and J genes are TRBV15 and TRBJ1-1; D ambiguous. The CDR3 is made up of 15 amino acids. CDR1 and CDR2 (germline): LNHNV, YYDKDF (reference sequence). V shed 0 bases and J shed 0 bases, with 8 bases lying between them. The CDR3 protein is CATSRETSMNTEAFF. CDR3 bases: TGTGCCACCAGCAGAGAAACGTCAATGAACACTGAAGCTTTCTTT.

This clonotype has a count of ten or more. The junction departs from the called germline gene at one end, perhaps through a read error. CDR3 protein: CATSRDRGPDQVF. CDR3 in DNA: TGTGCCACCAGCAGAGATAGAGGGCCCGACCAAGTATTT. The chain carries TRBV15 and TRBJ1-4, with unresolved D. This CDR3 comprises 13 residues. Germline V CDR1 and CDR2: LNHNV, YYDKDF (reference sequence).

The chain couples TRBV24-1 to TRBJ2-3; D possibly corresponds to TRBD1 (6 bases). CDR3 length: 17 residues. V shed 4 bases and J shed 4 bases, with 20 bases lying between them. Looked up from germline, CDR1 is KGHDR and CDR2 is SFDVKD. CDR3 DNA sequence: TGTGCCACCAGTGAACGAACAGGGTTTAAAGAGCCAGATACGCAGTATTTT. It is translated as CATSERTGFKEPDTQYF.

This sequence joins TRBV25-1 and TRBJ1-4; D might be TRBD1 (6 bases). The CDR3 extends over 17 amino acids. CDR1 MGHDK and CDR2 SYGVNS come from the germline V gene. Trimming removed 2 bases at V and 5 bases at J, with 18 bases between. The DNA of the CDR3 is TGTGCCAGCAGTGAAAATCCTTCGACAGGACCAAATGAAAAACTGTTTTTT. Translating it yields CASSENPSTGPNEKLFF.

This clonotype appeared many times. The CDR3 sequence: CAISELEDRAYEQYF. CDR3 coding DNA: TGTGCCATCAGTGAGTTGGAAGACAGGGCCTACGAGCAGTACTTC. The chain has TRBV10-3 and TRBJ2-7; 7 bases align to TRBD1. Germline assignment: CDR1 ENHRY and CDR2 SYGVKD. The CDR3 contains 15 residues. With V trimmed by 1 base and J by 2 bases, 5 bases remained unmatched.

CDR3 DNA sequence: TGTGCCACCAGCAGAGTAGCGGGAGAGCTACAAGAGACCCAGTACTTC. Translating gives CATSRVAGELQETQYF. This chain links TRBV15 with TRBJ2-5, with TRBD2 matching 9 bases. CDR1 and CDR2 (germline): LNHNV, YYDKDF (reference sequence). V lost 1 base and J lost 2; bases outside the gene matches: 5. The CDR3 totals 16 residues.

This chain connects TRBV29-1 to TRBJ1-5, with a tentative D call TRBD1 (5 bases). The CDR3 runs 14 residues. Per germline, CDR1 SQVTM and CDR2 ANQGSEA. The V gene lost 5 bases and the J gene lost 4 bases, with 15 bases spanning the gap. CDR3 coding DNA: TGCAGCGTTTCCCCGGGGCAGGCAAATCAGCCCCAGCATTTT. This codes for CSVSPGQANQPQHF.

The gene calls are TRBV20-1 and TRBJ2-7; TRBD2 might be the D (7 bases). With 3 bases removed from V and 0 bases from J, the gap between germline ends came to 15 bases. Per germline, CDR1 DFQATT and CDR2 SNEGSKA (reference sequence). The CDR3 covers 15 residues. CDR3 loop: CSARSKRGASYEQYF. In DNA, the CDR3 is TGCAGTGCTAGGAGTAAACGGGGGGCCTCCTACGAGCAGTACTTC.

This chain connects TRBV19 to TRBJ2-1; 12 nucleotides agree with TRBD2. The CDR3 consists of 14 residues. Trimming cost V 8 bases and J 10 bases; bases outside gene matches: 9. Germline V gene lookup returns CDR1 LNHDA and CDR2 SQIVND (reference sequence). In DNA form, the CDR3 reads TGTGCCAGTTCGCCGGGACTAGCGGGCTTCGAGCAGTTCTTC. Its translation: CASSPGLAGFEQFF.

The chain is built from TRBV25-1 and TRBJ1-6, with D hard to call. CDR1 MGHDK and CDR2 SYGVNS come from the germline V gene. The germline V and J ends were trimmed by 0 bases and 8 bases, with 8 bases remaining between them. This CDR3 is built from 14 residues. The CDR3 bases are TGTGCCAGCAGTGAATACTTAACCGATTCACCCCTCCACTTT. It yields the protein CASSEYLTDSPLHF.

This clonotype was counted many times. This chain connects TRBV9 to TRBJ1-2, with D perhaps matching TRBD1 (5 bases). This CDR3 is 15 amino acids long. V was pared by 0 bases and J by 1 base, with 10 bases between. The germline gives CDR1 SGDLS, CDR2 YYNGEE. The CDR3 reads CASSVGQGGNYGYTF. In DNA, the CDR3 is TGTGCCAGCAGCGTAGGGCAGGGAGGTAACTATGGCTACACCTTC. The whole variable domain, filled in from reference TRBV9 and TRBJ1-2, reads DSGVTQTPKHLITATGQRVTLRCSPRSGDLSVYWYQQSLDQGLQFLIQYYNGEERAKGNILERFSAQQFPDLHSELNLSSLELGDSALYFCASSVGQGGNYGYTFGSGTRLTVV.

As DNA, the CDR3 is TGTGCCACCAGTAGGGGACAGGGGAGGTACGAGCAGTACTTC. As protein: CATSRGQGRYEQYF. V is TRBV24-1 and J is TRBJ2-7, with 10 positions matching TRBD1. Germline trimming cut 6 bases from V and 4 bases from J; bases unmatched to any gene: 5. This CDR3 contains 14 residues. CDR1 is KGHDR, CDR2 SFDVKD, per germline.

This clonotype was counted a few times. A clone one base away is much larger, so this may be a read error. The CDR3 nucleotides are TGTGCCAGCGGCTTCCAAGAGACCCAGTACTTC. This codes for CASGFQETQYF. The gene calls are TRBV7-8 and TRBJ2-5; D ambiguous. The CDR3 is 11 residues long. Germline values: CDR1 SGHVS, CDR2 FQNEAQ. Full variable domain (missing parts from reference TRBV7-8 and TRBJ2-5): GAGVSQSPRYKVAKRGQDVALRCDPISGHVSLFWYQQALGQGPEFLTYFQNEAQLDKSGLPSDRFFAERPEGSVSTLKIQRTQQEDSAVYLCASGFQETQYFGPGTRLLVL.

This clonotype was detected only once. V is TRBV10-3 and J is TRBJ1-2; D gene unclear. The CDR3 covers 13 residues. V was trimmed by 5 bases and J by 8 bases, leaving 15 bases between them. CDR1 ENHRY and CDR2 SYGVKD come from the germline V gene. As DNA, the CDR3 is TGTGCCATCAGTACGGACGTCCGTCGCGGCTACACCTTC. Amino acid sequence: CAISTDVRRGYTF.

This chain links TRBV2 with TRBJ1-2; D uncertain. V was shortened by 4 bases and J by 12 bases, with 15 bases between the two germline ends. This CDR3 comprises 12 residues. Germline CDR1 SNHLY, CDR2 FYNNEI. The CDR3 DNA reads TGTGCCAGCAGTGCCGCGGGATCTGGAAACACCTTC. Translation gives CASSAAGSGNTF.